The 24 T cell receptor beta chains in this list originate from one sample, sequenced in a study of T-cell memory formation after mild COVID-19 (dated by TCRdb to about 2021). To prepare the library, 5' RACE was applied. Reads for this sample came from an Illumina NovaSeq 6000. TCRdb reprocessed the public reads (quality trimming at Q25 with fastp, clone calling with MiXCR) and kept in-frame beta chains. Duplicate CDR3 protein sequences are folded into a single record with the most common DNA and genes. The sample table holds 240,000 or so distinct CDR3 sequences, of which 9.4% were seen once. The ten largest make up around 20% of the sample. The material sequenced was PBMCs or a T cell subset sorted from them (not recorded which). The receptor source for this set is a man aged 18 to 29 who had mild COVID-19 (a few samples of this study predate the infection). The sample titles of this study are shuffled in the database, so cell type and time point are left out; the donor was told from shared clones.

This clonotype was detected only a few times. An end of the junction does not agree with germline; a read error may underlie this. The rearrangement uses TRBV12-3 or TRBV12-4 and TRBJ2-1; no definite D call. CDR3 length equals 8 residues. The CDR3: CASSLVNF. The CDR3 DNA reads TGTGCCAGCAGTTTAGTAAATTTC.

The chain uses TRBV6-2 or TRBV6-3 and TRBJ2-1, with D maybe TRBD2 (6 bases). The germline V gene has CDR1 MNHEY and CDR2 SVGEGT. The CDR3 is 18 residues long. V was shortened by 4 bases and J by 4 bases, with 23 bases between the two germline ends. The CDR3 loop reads CASSFLPEGIHKYNEQFF. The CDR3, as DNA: TGTGCCAGCAGTTTTTTACCGGAGGGGATACACAAGTACAATGAGCAGTTCTTC.

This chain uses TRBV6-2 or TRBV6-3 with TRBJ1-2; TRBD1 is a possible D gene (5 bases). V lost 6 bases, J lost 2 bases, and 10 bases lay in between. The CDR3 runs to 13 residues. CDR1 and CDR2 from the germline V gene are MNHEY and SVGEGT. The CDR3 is CASRNPGNYGYTF. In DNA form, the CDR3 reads TGTGCCAGCAGAAATCCAGGGAACTATGGCTACACCTTC.

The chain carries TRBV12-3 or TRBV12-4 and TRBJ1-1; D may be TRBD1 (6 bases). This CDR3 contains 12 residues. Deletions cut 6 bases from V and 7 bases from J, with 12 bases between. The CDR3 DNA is TGTGCCAGCAGAGAGGGGGGTGGTGAAGCTTTCTTT. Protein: CASREGGGEAFF.

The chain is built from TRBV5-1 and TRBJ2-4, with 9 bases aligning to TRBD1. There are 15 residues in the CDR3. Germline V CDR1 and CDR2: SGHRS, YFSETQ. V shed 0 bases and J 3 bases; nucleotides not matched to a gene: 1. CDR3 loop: CASSLGQGGKNIQYF. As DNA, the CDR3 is TGCGCCAGCAGCTTGGGACAGGGGGGCAAAAACATTCAGTACTTC.

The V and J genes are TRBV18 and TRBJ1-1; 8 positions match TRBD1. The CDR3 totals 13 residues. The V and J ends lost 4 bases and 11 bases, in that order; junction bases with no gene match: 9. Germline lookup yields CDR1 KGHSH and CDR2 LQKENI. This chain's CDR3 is CASSHQDREAAFF. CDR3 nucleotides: TGTGCCAGCTCACATCAGGACAGGGAGGCGGCTTTCTTT.

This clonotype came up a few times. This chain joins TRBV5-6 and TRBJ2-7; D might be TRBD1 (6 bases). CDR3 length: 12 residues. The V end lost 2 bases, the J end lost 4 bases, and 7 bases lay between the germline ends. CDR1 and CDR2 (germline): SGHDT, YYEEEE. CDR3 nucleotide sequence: TGTGCCAGCAGCTTCGGACAGTACGAGCAGTACGTC. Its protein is CASSFGQYEQYV.

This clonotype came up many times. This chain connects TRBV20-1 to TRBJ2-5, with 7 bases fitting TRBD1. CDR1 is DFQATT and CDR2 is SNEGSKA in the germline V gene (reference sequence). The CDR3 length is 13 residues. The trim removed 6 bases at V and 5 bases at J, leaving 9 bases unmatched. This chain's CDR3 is CSAINRGGETQYF. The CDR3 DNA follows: TGCAGTGCAATAAACAGGGGCGGCGAGACCCAGTACTTC.

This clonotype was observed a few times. The chain's CDR3 is CASSLRRNTGELFF. CDR3 nucleotides: TGCGCCAGCAGCCTGCGTAGGAACACCGGGGAGCTGTTTTTT. The chain employs TRBV5-1 and TRBJ2-2; D not resolved. Germline values: CDR1 SGHRS, CDR2 YFSETQ. The length of the CDR3 is 14 residues. The V end lost 4 bases, the J end lost 1 base, and 8 bases lay between the germline ends.

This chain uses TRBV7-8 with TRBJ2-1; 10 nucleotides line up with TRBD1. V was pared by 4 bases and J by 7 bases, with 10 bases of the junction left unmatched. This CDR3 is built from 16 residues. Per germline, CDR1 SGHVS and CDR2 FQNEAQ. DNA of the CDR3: TGTGCCAGCAGCTCTACTAGACAGGGGGCGAAGAATGAGCAGTTCTTC. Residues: CASSSTRQGAKNEQFF.

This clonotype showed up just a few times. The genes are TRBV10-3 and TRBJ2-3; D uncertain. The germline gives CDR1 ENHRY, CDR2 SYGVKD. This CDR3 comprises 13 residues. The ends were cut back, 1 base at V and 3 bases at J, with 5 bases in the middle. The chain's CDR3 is CAISEFQTDTQYF. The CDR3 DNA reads TGTGCCATCAGTGAGTTCCAGACAGATACGCAGTATTTT.

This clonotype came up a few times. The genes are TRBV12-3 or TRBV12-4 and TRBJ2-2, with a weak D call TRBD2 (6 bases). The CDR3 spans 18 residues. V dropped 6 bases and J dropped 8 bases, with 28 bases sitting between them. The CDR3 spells CASRKGRSGLLPSGELFF. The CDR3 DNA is TGTGCCAGCAGAAAAGGGCGGTCGGGACTCCTACCGTCTGGGGAGCTGTTTTTT.

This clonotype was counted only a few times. The CDR3 protein is CASSEDQGPSYNEQFF. In DNA form, the CDR3 reads TGTGCCAGCAGTGAAGACCAGGGCCCGTCCTACAATGAGCAGTTCTTC. The rearrangement uses TRBV6-1 and TRBJ2-1; perhaps TRBD1 as D (5 bases). Trimming took 1 base from V and 1 from J, leaving 11 bases between them. The CDR3 runs to 16 residues. CDR1 is MNHNS and CDR2 is SASEGT in the germline V gene.

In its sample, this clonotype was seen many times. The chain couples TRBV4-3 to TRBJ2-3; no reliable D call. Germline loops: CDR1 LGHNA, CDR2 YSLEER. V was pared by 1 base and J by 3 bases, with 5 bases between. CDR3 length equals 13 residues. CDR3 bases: TGCGCCAGCAGCCAAGTAGGGACAGATACGCAGTATTTT. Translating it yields CASSQVGTDTQYF.

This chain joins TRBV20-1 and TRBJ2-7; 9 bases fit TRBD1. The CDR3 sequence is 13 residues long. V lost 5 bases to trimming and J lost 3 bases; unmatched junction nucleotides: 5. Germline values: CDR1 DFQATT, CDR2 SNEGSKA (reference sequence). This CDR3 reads CSARSTGGYEQYV. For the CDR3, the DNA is TGCAGTGCTCGCTCGACAGGGGGCTACGAGCAGTACGTC.

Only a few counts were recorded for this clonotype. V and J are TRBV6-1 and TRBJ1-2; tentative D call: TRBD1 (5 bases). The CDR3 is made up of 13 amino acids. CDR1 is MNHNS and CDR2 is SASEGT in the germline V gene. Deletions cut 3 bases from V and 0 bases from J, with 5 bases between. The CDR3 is CASSEDTNYGYTF. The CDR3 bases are TGTGCCAGCAGTGAGGACACTAACTATGGCTACACCTTC.

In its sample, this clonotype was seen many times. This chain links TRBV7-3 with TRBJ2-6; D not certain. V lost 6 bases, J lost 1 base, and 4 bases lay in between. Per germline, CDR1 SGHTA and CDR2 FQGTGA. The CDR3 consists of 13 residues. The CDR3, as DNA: TGTGCCAGCAGGCCTTCTGGGGCCAACGTCCTGACTTTC. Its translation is CASRPSGANVLTF. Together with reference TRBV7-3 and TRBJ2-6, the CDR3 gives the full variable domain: GAGVSQTPSNKVTEKGKYVELRCDPISGHTALYWYRQSLGQGPEFLIYFQGTGAADDSGLPNDRFFAVRPEGSVSTLKIQRTERGDSAVYLCASRPSGANVLTFGAGSRLTVL.

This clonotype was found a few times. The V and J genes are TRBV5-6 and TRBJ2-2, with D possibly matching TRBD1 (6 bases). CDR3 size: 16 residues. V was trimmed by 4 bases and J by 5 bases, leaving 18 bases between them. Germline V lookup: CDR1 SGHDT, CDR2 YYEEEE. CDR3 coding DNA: TGTGCCAGCAGCCCACCTGGCAGGGGATGGACCGGGGAGCTGTTTTTT. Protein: CASSPPGRGWTGELFF.

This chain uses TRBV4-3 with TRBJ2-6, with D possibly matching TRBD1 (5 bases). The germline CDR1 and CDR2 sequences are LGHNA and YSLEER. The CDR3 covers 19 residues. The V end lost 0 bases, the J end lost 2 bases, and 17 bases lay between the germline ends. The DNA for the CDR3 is TGCGCCAGCAGCCAAGACCCCGGTAAGGGGCTGGCTGGGGCCAACGTCCTGACTTTC. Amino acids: CASSQDPGKGLAGANVLTF.

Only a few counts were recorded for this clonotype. CDR3 loop: CASSQEEGGTSYEQYF. Written as DNA, the CDR3 is TGTGCCAGCAGCCAAGAGGAGGGAGGGACATCCTACGAGCAGTACTTC. This sequence joins TRBV4-2 and TRBJ2-7; D is perhaps TRBD2 (7 bases). V was cut by 0 bases and J by 1 base, with 13 bases left in between. Per the germline V gene, CDR1 is LGHNA and CDR2 is YNFKEQ. CDR3 length equals 16 residues.

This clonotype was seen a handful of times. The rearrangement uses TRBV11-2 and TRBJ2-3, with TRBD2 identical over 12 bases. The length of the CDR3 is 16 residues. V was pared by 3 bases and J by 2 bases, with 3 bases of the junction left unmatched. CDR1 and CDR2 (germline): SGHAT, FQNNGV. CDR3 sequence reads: CASSFLAGGLTDTQYF. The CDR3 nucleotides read TGTGCCAGCAGCTTCCTAGCGGGGGGGCTCACAGATACGCAGTATTTT.

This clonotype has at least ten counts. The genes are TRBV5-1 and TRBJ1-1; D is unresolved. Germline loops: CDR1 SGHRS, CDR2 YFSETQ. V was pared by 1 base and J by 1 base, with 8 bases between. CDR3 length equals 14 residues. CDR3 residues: CASSLFDPNTEAFF. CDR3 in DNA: TGCGCCAGCAGCTTGTTCGACCCGAACACTGAAGCTTTCTTT.

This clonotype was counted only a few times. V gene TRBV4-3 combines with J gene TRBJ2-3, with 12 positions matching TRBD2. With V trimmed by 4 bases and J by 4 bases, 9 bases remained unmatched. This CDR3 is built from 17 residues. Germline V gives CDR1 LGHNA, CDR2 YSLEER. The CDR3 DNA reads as TGCGCCAGCAGCCTCGGGCTGACTAGCGGGGGATCAGATACGCAGTATTTT. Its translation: CASSLGLTSGGSDTQYF.

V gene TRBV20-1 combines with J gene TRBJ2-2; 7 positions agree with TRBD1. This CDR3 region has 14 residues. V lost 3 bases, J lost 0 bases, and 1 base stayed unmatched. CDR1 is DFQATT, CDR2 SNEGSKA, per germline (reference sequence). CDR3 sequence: CSASGTANTGELFF. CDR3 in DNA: TGCAGTGCTAGTGGGACAGCGAACACCGGGGAGCTGTTTTTT.